This passage covers 32 T cell receptor beta chains from one sample sequenced in a study of blood T cell repertoires in COVID-19. The protocol was immunoSEQ multiplex PCR, while the TCRdb copy is restricted to in-frame clones and leaves out a portion. The sample gives around 240,000 clones, 70% to 90% of which show up once; 1.5% to 2% is in the top ten. The specimen was PBMCs or T cells enriched from blood (not recorded which). These receptor sequences come from a woman in her fifties or sixties who had recovered from COVID-19.

This rearrangement joins TRBV7-9 to TRBJ1-1; D might be TRBD1 (6 bases). Trimming removed 0 bases from V and 10 bases from J, with 12 bases in between. The length of the CDR3 is 13 residues. Germline CDR1 reads SEHNR; CDR2 reads FQNEAQ (reference sequence). CDR3 protein: CASSLASTGLAFF. In nucleotides, the CDR3 is TGTGCCAGCAGCTTAGCTAGTACAGGGTTAGCTTTCTTT.

As concerns this clone: The same CDR3 arises from other DNA sequences in this sample as well. The J gene is TRBJ1-5, the V gene TRBV28; 9 bases align to TRBD1. V lost 6 bases and J lost 1; bases outside the gene matches: 4. In germline, CDR1 is MDHEN, CDR2 SYDVKM. The CDR3 loop spans 15 amino acids. For the CDR3, the DNA is TGTGCCAGCAGGTCACAGGGGGCGAGCAATCAGCCCCAGCATTTT. Translating gives CASRSQGASNQPQHF.

This clone was found once. This rearrangement joins TRBV2 to TRBJ1-4, with TRBD1 identical over 7 bases. From germline, CDR1 is SNHLY and CDR2 FYNNEI. V lost 6 bases to trimming and J lost 8 bases; unmatched junction nucleotides: 12. The CDR3 is 15 residues long. CDR3 in DNA: TGTGCCAGCAGGGTAGGGGGCATTAATGCGGAAAAACTGTTTTTT. This sequence encodes CASRVGGINAEKLFF.

This clone was observed a few times. The chain has TRBV18 and TRBJ1-6; no firm D call. Per germline, CDR1 KGHSH and CDR2 LQKENI. The CDR3 is 14 amino acids. The germline V and J ends were trimmed by 2 bases and 8 bases, with 10 bases remaining between them. The chain's CDR3 is CASSPAGDDSPLHF. The CDR3 DNA reads as TGTGCCAGCTCACCAGCCGGGGATGATTCACCCCTCCACTTT.

V gene TRBV5-4 combines with J gene TRBJ2-6; no firm D call. CDR3 length equals 14 residues. Per germline, CDR1 SGHNT and CDR2 YYREEE (reference sequence). The germline V and J ends were trimmed by 2 bases and 7 bases, with 10 bases remaining between them. CDR3 coding DNA: TGTGCCAGCAGCTTCCCGGCAGGAGCCAACGTCCTGACTTTC. Translating gives CASSFPAGANVLTF.

This clone was detected only once. The chain combines TRBV6-5 with TRBJ2-7; TRBD1 matches 7 bases. The germline gives CDR1 MNHEY, CDR2 SVGAGI. The CDR3 spans 13 residues. Germline trimming cut 6 bases from V and 3 bases from J; bases unmatched to any gene: 5. The CDR3 region is CASRRDRDYEQYF. Here the CDR3 DNA reads TGTGCCAGCAGACGGGACAGAGACTACGAGCAGTACTTC.

The chain has TRBV19 and TRBJ2-5, with D possibly matching TRBD1 (5 bases). The germline CDR1 and CDR2 sequences are LNHDA and SQIVND (reference sequence). Trimming took 7 bases from V and 4 from J, leaving 19 bases between them. The CDR3 loop spans 15 amino acids. The CDR3 is CASKATPAGPETQYF. The CDR3 nucleotides read TGTGCCAGTAAGGCCACCCCAGCAGGGCCAGAGACCCAGTACTTC.

The chain joins TRBV19 to TRBJ1-2; 9 bases line up with TRBD1. This CDR3 region has 15 residues. From germline, CDR1 is LNHDA and CDR2 SQIVND (reference sequence). V dropped 5 bases and J dropped 4; count of bases not matched to a gene: 8. The DNA of the CDR3 is TGTGCCAGTAGTCGGGACAGGGCTTTGGGCTATGGCTACACCTTC. Its protein is CASSRDRALGYGYTF.

The chain has TRBV19 and TRBJ2-1; 9 bases agree with TRBD2. Germline V gene sequence: CDR1 LNHDA, CDR2 SQIVND (reference sequence). J was trimmed by 4 bases and V by 3 bases; bases with no gene match: 7. The CDR3 consists of 16 residues. The CDR3 DNA reads TGTGCCAGTAGTATGAGCGGGAGGCTGGGTTACAATGAGCAGTTCTTC. The encoded protein is CASSMSGRLGYNEQFF. Drawing the rest from reference TRBV19 and TRBJ2-1, the complete variable domain is DGGITQSPKYLFRKEGQNVTLSCEQNLNHDAMYWYRQDPGQGLRLIYYSQIVNDFQKGDIAEGYSVSREKKESFPLTVTSAQKNPTAFYLCASSMSGRLGYNEQFFGPGTRLTVL.

The J gene is TRBJ1-5, the V gene TRBV27; D not certain. Between the trimmed V and J ends, which lost 5 bases and 0 bases, there was a span of 8 bases. The CDR3 length is 14 residues. Germline V gene lookup returns CDR1 MNHEY and CDR2 SMNVEV (reference sequence). The chain's CDR3 is CASSLRDSNQPQHF. CDR3 in DNA: TGTGCCAGCAGTCTGCGAGATAGCAATCAGCCCCAGCATTTT.

The chain employs TRBV7-2 and TRBJ2-7, with 8 nucleotides matching TRBD1. The ends lost 5 bases at V and 6 bases at J; junction bases unmatched: 9. CDR1 and CDR2 (germline): SGHTA, FQGNSA. This CDR3 region has 14 residues. The CDR3 loop is CASSPGQGGGEQYF. The CDR3 bases are TGTGCCAGCAGCCCAGGACAGGGCGGTGGCGAGCAGTACTTC.

This chain uses TRBV27 with TRBJ2-1; D may be TRBD2 (6 bases). With 3 bases removed from V and 7 bases from J, the gap between germline ends came to 7 bases. Per the germline V gene, CDR1 is MNHEY and CDR2 is SMNVEV (reference sequence). The CDR3 length is 12 residues. The CDR3 DNA is TGTGCCAGCAGTTTTGGGAGGAATGAGCAGTTCTTC. It codes for CASSFGRNEQFF.

The J gene is TRBJ2-7, the V gene TRBV27, with TRBD1 as a possible D gene (6 bases). This CDR3 is built from 16 residues. CDR1 and CDR2 (germline): MNHEY, SMNVEV (reference sequence). V lost 5 bases and J 4 bases, leaving 21 bases between the germline ends. CDR3 DNA sequence: TGTGCCAGCAGTCCAGGGGTGGCTAGAGGGGTATACGAGCAGTACTTC. It translates to CASSPGVARGVYEQYF.

The CDR3 DNA is TGTGCCAGCAGCCAGGTGGGCTATGGCTACACCTTC. Amino acids: CASSQVGYGYTF. The chain recombines TRBV5-6 with TRBJ1-2; D uncertain. Per germline, CDR1 SGHDT and CDR2 YYEEEE. V was cut by 4 bases and J by 4 bases, with 8 bases left in between. The CDR3 extends over 12 amino acids.

The gene calls are TRBV6-5 and TRBJ2-1, with D uncertain. This CDR3 has 13 residues. CDR1 MNHEY and CDR2 SVGAGI come from the germline V gene. V lost 6 bases to trimming and J lost 0 bases, with 6 bases between them. CDR3 coding DNA: TGTGCCAGCAGCCTCAGCTCCTACAATGAGCAGTTCTTC. Amino acid sequence: CASSLSSYNEQFF.

This chain connects TRBV15 to TRBJ2-1, with TRBD1 identical over 9 bases. The CDR3 has 17 amino acids. The junction had 9 bases not matched to a gene; V was cut back by 4 bases and J by 2 bases. The germline gives CDR1 LNHNV, CDR2 YYDKDF (reference sequence). CDR3 in DNA: TGTGCCACCAGCAACCCACCAGGGACAGGGACCTACAATGAGCAGTTCTTC. Its protein is CATSNPPGTGTYNEQFF.

The V call is TRBV20-1, the J call TRBJ1-2; no definite D call. V lost 3 bases, J lost 6 bases, and 8 bases lay in between. Germline V lookup: CDR1 DFQATT, CDR2 SNEGSKA (reference sequence). The CDR3 has 11 amino acids. The CDR3 protein is CSASQVDGYTF. The CDR3 DNA reads TGCAGTGCTAGTCAGGTGGATGGCTACACCTTC.

This chain joins TRBV9 and TRBJ2-7; TRBD2 aligns across 10 bases. This CDR3 is built from 15 residues. CDR1 and CDR2 (germline): SGDLS, YYNGEE. The junction had 3 bases not matched to a gene; V was cut back by 3 bases and J by 0 bases. The CDR3 DNA reads as TGTGCCAGCAGCGAGCGGGAGGGGGGCTCCTACGAGCAGTACTTC. This translates into CASSEREGGSYEQYF.

This chain joins TRBV2 and TRBJ1-5; D not certain. The V end lost 8 bases, the J end lost 3 bases, and 14 bases lay between the germline ends. In germline, CDR1 is SNHLY, CDR2 FYNNEI. The CDR3 has 14 amino acids. In DNA form, the CDR3 reads TGTGCCAGCTGTGGGAGGGAGACCAATCAGCCCCAGCATTTT. Its protein product is CASCGRETNQPQHF.

The CDR3 sequence is CASSQQHGYTF. The CDR3 coding sequence is TGTGCCAGCAGCCAACAGCATGGCTACACCTTC. The chain has TRBV12-3 or TRBV12-4 and TRBJ1-2; D is uncertain. The CDR3 is 11 residues long. Trimming shortened V by 6 bases and J by 6 bases, and 8 bases separated the two germline ends.

The chain links TRBV30 to TRBJ2-3, with D uncertain. Germline V CDR1 and CDR2: GTSNPN, SVGIG (reference sequence). The CDR3 covers 13 residues. V was pared by 1 base and J by 1 base, with 6 bases between. CDR3 amino acids: CAWSDRRTDTQYF. CDR3 nucleotide sequence: TGTGCCTGGAGTGACAGACGCACAGATACGCAGTATTTT.

The rearrangement joins TRBV2 to TRBJ1-5; D is perhaps TRBD1 (6 bases). V lost 5 bases and J 1 base, leaving 12 bases between the germline ends. The CDR3 length is 15 residues. From germline, CDR1 is SNHLY and CDR2 FYNNEI. CDR3 DNA: TGTGCCAGCAGTTTGGGGGCGCTGAGCAATCAGCCCCAGCATTTT. Its translation is CASSLGALSNQPQHF.

V is TRBV28 and J is TRBJ1-1; TRBD1 agrees at 12 bases. CDR3 length: 14 residues. Germline CDR1 reads MDHEN; CDR2 reads SYDVKM. The trim removed 6 bases at V and 6 bases at J, leaving 5 bases unmatched. CDR3 nucleotide sequence: TGTGCCAGCAGATGGGGACAGGGGGCTCCTGAAGCTTTCTTT. It yields the protein CASRWGQGAPEAFF.

This sequence joins TRBV3-1 (or the pseudogene TRBV3-2) and TRBJ2-7, with a weak D call TRBD2 (6 bases). The CDR3 is made up of 12 amino acids. Per germline, CDR1 LGHDT and CDR2 YNNKEL (reference sequence). Trimming cost V 4 bases and J 6 bases, with 10 bases left between them. The DNA of the CDR3 is TGTGCCAGCAGCCGCAGAGCGGGCGAGCAGTACTTC. It translates to CASSRRAGEQYF.

The chain uses TRBV7-6 and TRBJ2-5, with TRBD2 identical over 7 bases. J gave up 6 bases and V 7 bases, and 17 bases lay outside the gene matches. This CDR3 is 16 amino acids long. CDR1 is SGHVS and CDR2 is FNYEAQ in the germline V gene. In DNA form, the CDR3 reads TGTGCCAGCACCCCTGGGGGGGGAGGGCAGGGAAAGACCCAGTACTTC. It yields the protein CASTPGGGGQGKTQYF. Using reference TRBV7-6 and TRBJ2-5 for the parts outside the CDR3, the full variable domain is GAGVSQSPRYKVTKRGQDVALRCDPISGHVSLYWYRQALGQGPEFLTYFNYEAQQDKSGLPNDRFSAERPEGSISTLTIQRTEQRDSAMYRCASTPGGGGQGKTQYFGPGTRLLVL.

The CDR3 here is CASGLTTTDTQYF. The CDR3 DNA sequence: TGTGCTAGTGGTTTGACAACAACGGATACGCAGTATTTT. The chain has TRBV12-5 and TRBJ2-3, with unresolved D. The CDR3 length is 13 residues. The V gene's germline CDR1 is LGHNT and CDR2 FRNRAP. The ends were cut back, 2 bases at V and 6 bases at J, with 9 bases in the middle.

The rearrangement uses TRBV5-1 and TRBJ1-2; D remains unclear. The V end lost 0 bases, the J end lost 3 bases, and 6 bases lay between the germline ends. The CDR3 totals 13 residues. Germline V lookup: CDR1 SGHRS, CDR2 YFSETQ. The CDR3 bases are TGCGCCAGCAGCTTGGAAGCCCACTATGGCTACACCTTC. Its translation: CASSLEAHYGYTF.

The chain uses TRBV29-1 and TRBJ2-7; 9 bases line up with TRBD1. Germline CDR1 SQVTM, CDR2 ANQGSEA. The CDR3 has 13 residues. Trimming cost V 4 bases and J 4 bases; bases outside gene matches: 5. The CDR3 bases are TGCAGCGTTGCTCTGGACAGGGGTTACGAGCAGTACTTC. Translation gives CSVALDRGYEQYF.

The chain couples TRBV10-3 to TRBJ2-7; 8 bases line up with TRBD2. With 2 bases clipped from V and 1 base from J, the junction kept 1 base outside the gene matches. CDR3 length equals 14 residues. CDR1 ENHRY and CDR2 SYGVKD come from the germline V gene. Here the CDR3 DNA reads TGTGCCATCAGTGAGGCTAGCGGGTCCTACGAGCAGTACTTC. It translates to CAISEASGSYEQYF.

This sequence joins TRBV4-2 and TRBJ2-7, with 8 bases matching TRBD2. The CDR3 is 17 amino acids. CDR1 and CDR2 from the germline V gene are LGHNA and YNFKEQ. The ends lost 0 bases at V and 0 bases at J; junction bases unmatched: 7. CDR3 region: CASSQDFTSGVSYEQYF. The CDR3 region has the DNA TGTGCCAGCAGCCAAGATTTTACTAGCGGTGTCTCCTACGAGCAGTACTTC.

The gene calls are TRBV28 and TRBJ1-1; 8 positions match TRBD1. Germline assignment: CDR1 MDHEN and CDR2 SYDVKM. After removal of 2 bases from V and 1 base from J, the junction contained 3 bases not matched to a gene. The length of the CDR3 is 15 residues. CDR3: CASSLTGTGNTEAFF. CDR3 coding DNA: TGTGCCAGCAGTTTAACCGGGACAGGGAACACTGAAGCTTTCTTT.

V and J are TRBV5-1 and TRBJ1-1; the D is unclear. V was pared by 0 bases and J by 1 base, with 7 bases between. Germline-derived CDR1 and CDR2 are SGHRS and YFSETQ. CDR3 size: 14 residues. CDR3 residues: CASSLESQNTEAFF. DNA for the CDR3: TGCGCCAGCAGCTTGGAATCCCAGAACACTGAAGCTTTCTTT.